This T cell receptor beta chain is from a study of cytomegalovirus exposure and HLA in healthy donors (dated by TCRdb to the late 2010s). Regarding the complete study: An earlier analysis of some 550 of the donors reported roughly 300 Gb of sequence data and 120 million or so unique TCR beta sequences from 190 million or so T cells. An early release covering roughly 580 HLA-typed donors comprised about 290 gigabases of sequencing data and some 79 million unique TCR sequences. Of the 350 to 450 genotyped donors, approximately 80% fell in the genetic ancestry cluster associated with self-reported Caucasian donors. The aim of the study was to test whether cataloging public T cell receptors could identify signatures of past pathogen exposure. The T cell repertoires of several hundred subjects were profiled by immunosequencing and related to cytomegalovirus serostatus. Besides the first cohort of more than 650 subjects, a separate validation cohort made up of around 120 different subjects was used. High-throughput TCR immunosequencing, statistical association of individual TCRs with disease status, and machine learning were combined to predict cytomegalovirus infection status. To study patterns of TCR occurrence, a later analysis re-analyzed previously published TCR beta repertoires from more than 550 donors and added high-resolution HLA genotyping. Rather than drawing on any new phenotypic data, the later analysis identified candidate immune exposures from TCR beta sequences and the way those sequences occurred across donors. An earlier analysis of 500 to 650 of the donors applied high-throughput TCR beta sequencing to assess whether each TCR beta V gene segment acted as functional or pseudogenic. Donor age, sex, ethnicity and CMV serostatus were compiled alongside the repertoire data. In a later genetic analysis, genome-wide SNP genotypes for about three fifths of the roughly 670 donors were used, and that subset was treated as a discovery cohort. Every repertoire in the discovery cohort had been generated on one and the same sequencing platform. HLA typing covered class I and class II loci at four-digit resolution. The number of donors typed differed by locus, with roughly 629-640 for A, B, C, DRB1 and DQB1, roughly 520 for DQA1, over 600 for DPA1, and about 450 for DPB1. Roughly five DR-DQ haplotypes were handled as single units for association and clustering, since linkage in the cohort was strong. Among some 410 genotyped donors of the cohort, an average of around 240,000 unique TCR beta nucleotide sequences were sequenced per donor, around 18% of them non-productive. On the study overall, not on this receptor specifically: A further reported finding was that TCR beta sequences accurately predicted the HLA-A and HLA-B alleles for most subjects in the first cohort. According to a later genetic analysis, donors in an Asian-associated ancestry cluster had fewer N-insertions in productive TCRs than the roughly 700-donor mean. When HLA alleles, especially DR and DQ, strongly co-occurred, attributing TCR associations to individual alleles was difficult. The only immune exposure information available for the cohort was CMV serostatus. According to a later analysis, TCR association rates differed among HLA loci, with DRB1 alleles showing the most associated TCRs and HLA-C alleles showing the fewest. In this cohort, only TCR beta chains were sequenced, and detectable features were limited by the absence of alpha or paired-chain data. A later analysis found that most CMV-associated TCR beta chains appeared HLA-restricted, with HLA associations seemingly driven largely by CMV exposure. In a later analysis, several top co-occurrence clusters were reported to appear linked to parvovirus B19, influenza, CMV and Epstein-Barr virus. In a later analysis, some 17,000 TCR beta sequences were associated with specific HLA alleles at a false discovery rate of 0.05. Because some donors lacked HLA typing at each locus, the association tests relied only on the typed subset. A later genetic analysis associated a missense DCLRE1C variant with V-gene and J-gene trimming of TCR beta chains, and an independent cohort replicated the association. Because the 87-base-pair reads could not distinguish some IMGT-functional V segments, including TRBV6-2 and TRBV6-3, those segments were excluded. The classifier was reported to diagnose cytomegalovirus status with high specificity and sensitivity in both the original and validation cohorts. According to the authors, the approach could potentially be generalized to other disease states and immunological phenotypes. Most TCR sequences were observed very rarely across donors, whereas some public TCRs were present in many individuals. The earlier analysis of approximately 540 of the donors excluded over 15 rarely observed V segments, including chromosome 9 orphons, because counts were too low. A later analysis found that HLA-associated TCR beta chains were more clonally expanded and had lower generation probabilities than equally common non-associated chains. A total of 150 to 200 TCR beta chains were listed by the study as associated with cytomegalovirus. Presence/absence analyses assumed roughly uniform sequencing depth across donors, an assumption that may not hold. Broadly in line with IMGT annotations, most TCR beta V segments showed up in productive rearrangements about 87% or about 30% of the time in an earlier analysis of approximately 600 of the donors. The sequencing pipeline was judged likely to have produced a cluster of highly shared sequence variants as a technical artifact. Linkage disequilibrium might explain the correlated functional status among segregating V segments, but an unknown experimental factor could not be ruled out. A few of the identified cytomegalovirus-associated TCR beta chains were confirmed in vitro to be specific for cytomegalovirus antigens.

Receptors were amplified or captured by the immunoSEQ multiplex PCR assay. For the multiplex PCR, a mixture combining 60 forward primers for TCR Vbeta segments and 13 reverse primers for TCR Jbeta segments was used. The CDR3 region of rearranged TCR beta genes was amplified from genomic DNA with a multiplex PCR assay. On the Illumina HiSeq System, the amplified TCR beta libraries were sequenced as 87-base-pair reads. In the original analysis: A later analysis tallied 80 million to 95 million unique TCR beta chains across the 660 or so repertoires, and around 12 million of those chains were shared by two or more donors. Raw reads were error-corrected and collapsed into unique sequences with a nearest-neighbor algorithm that merged closely related sequences to remove PCR and sequencing errors. Alignment of CDR3 sequences to IMGT reference sequences was used to assign V, D and J gene segments. For a sequence to be retained, a match of at least six nucleotides to both a V gene segment and a J gene segment was required. A rearrangement counted as productive if the CDR3 had no stop codons and remained in frame with V and J, and every other rearrangement counted as non-productive. Following IMGT convention, CDR3 was defined as the stretch from the second conserved V-encoded cysteine to the conserved J-encoded phenylalanine. The earlier analysis of 587 of the donors excluded any sequence lacking an unambiguous match to a single V gene segment. An earlier analysis of 587 of the donors called V segments functional above 56.7% productive rearrangements and segregating when the between-donor standard deviation exceeded 5%. To diagnose cytomegalovirus status from the catalog of TCR beta chain sequences, a statistical classification framework was built. In a later analysis, V and J genes were assigned by comparing TCR nucleotide sequences against IMGT/GENE-DB human TR gene sequences. Using the TCRdist pipeline, a later analysis assigned CDR3 sequences along with most-parsimonious VDJ recombination scenarios. In a later analysis, each TCR beta chain was defined by its CDR3 amino acid sequence together with its V-gene family, and reads lacking a unique V-gene family were excluded. A later analysis removed 600 or so highly shared, low-generation-probability nucleotide sequences to deal with suspected cross-contamination and a sequencing artifact. In a later analysis, a clonal expansion index for each public chain was calculated from normalized within-repertoire ranks of inferred template counts. In a later analysis, generation probabilities were computed using a VDJ recombination model fitted to out-of-frame rearrangements, and the results were checked against IGoR. In a later analysis, hypergeometric tests were used to score TCR-TCR, TCR-HLA and TCR-CMV co-occurrence, with a repertoire-size bias correction applied to TCR pairs. To estimate false discovery rates, a later analysis permuted the HLA or CMV assignments 20 times. In a later analysis, co-occurring TCRs were grouped with DBSCAN, and TCRdist sequence similarity was added when clustering was performed within HLA-allele-positive subsets. Co-occurrence clustering excluded repertoires with fewer than 30,000 or more than 120,000 public chains, plus five with anomalous nucleotide sharing. Drawn from immuneACCESS, this table holds only the in-frame rearrangements with V and J called that TCRdb kept. Clones are partly lost; checked studies trace under half to an unresolved V gene and leave the rest unexplained. V, J and clone size were drawn from that table, and D and trimming were deduced from the DNA. The sample table contains 90,000 or so clones; only one count was recorded for roughly 74% of them. Of the sample, approximately 15% falls within the top ten clones.

The cohort comprised 670 or so healthy bone marrow donors. At the time of sampling, every cohort member was nominally healthy, though immune exposures that went unrecorded were likely present. The donor was CMV seropositive and belonged to the group of 250 to 300 seropositive cohort members. Each donor provided a peripheral blood sample, and peripheral blood mononuclear cells were used for TCR beta sequencing. Genomic DNA was extracted from the blood cell samples with the Qiagen DNeasy Blood Extraction Kit. CDR1 SGHNT and CDR2 YENEEA are derived from the germline V gene. Its CDR3 holds 16 amino acids, cysteine through phenylalanine. Left in the record is the CDR3 DNA by itself, 48 bases read in frame from the first base. Deletion took 4 bases off V and 0 bases off J, with a span of 13 bases between the germline ends. Turning to this clone: Its antigen remains unidentified. Base qualities are not provided; no much larger clone lies one nucleotide away.

The chain joins TRBV11-3 to TRBJ2-1, and the D gene may be TRBD2, 6 bases matching. The clonotype comes from a woman younger than 30 in good health and CMV-seropositive. The sequenced sample consisted of PBMCs. CDR3 sequence: CASSSGGHRSYNEQFF. The nucleotides read TGTGCCAGCAGCTCCGGAGGGCATCGCTCCTACAATGAGCAGTTCTTC.